These 30 T cell receptor beta chains came from one sample sequenced in a study of T cells in Graves' hyperthyroidism and ophthalmopathy. TCR beta CDR3 region amplification was performed from RNA transcripts. First-round RT-PCR with HTBI primers amplified the TCR CDR3 region. A single record per CDR3 protein comes from TCRdb applying MiXCR to the multiplex PCR reads. Of hundreds of thousands of distinct CDR3 sequences in the sample, around 20% were seen once. Sequencing was carried out using blood. Every receptor here comes from a man between 25 and 39 years old with Graves' ophthalmopathy.

This chain joins TRBV5-1 and TRBJ2-1, with D possibly matching TRBD2 (6 bases). CDR3 length: 15 amino acids. The V end was cut by 6 bases, the J end by 0 bases, with 13 bases between. Looked up from germline, CDR1 is SGHRS and CDR2 is YFSETQ. CDR3 DNA sequence: TGCGCCAGCAATATCGACGGGAGCTCCTACAATGAGCAGTTCTTC. This encodes CASNIDGSSYNEQFF.

There are many counts of this clonotype. V gene TRBV27 combines with J gene TRBJ2-7, with D possibly TRBD2 on 5 matching bases. The germline CDR1 and CDR2 sequences are MNHEY and SMNVEV (reference sequence). The V gene lost 6 bases and the J gene lost 6 bases, with 15 bases spanning the gap. CDR3 length: 13 amino acids. For the CDR3, the DNA is TGTGCCAGCAGCGCACTAGGATGGGGCGAGCAGTACTTC. Translating it yields CASSALGWGEQYF.

This clonotype was observed at least ten times. The J gene is TRBJ2-3, the V gene TRBV11-2, with 10 bases identical to TRBD1. The CDR3 is made up of 15 amino acids. In germline, CDR1 is SGHAT, CDR2 FQNNGV. The V segment lost 1 base and the J segment 6 bases; nucleotides outside the gene matches: 4. CDR3 loop: CASSLGQGAGDTQYF. DNA of the CDR3: TGTGCCAGCAGCTTAGGACAGGGGGCCGGGGATACGCAGTATTTT. Variable domain in full (rest from reference TRBV11-2 and TRBJ2-3): EAGVAQSPRYKIIEKRQSVAFWCNPISGHATLYWYQQILGQGPKLLIQFQNNGVVDDSQLPKDRFSAERLKGVDSTLKIQPAKLEDSAVYLCASSLGQGAGDTQYFGPGTRLTVL.

This clonotype was detected only a few times. The V call is TRBV5-8, the J call TRBJ2-3; D is perhaps TRBD1 or TRBD2 (5 bases each). Germline values: CDR1 SGHTS, CDR2 YDEGEE. Between the trimmed V and J ends, which lost 2 bases and 3 bases, there was a span of 13 bases. This CDR3 contains 15 residues. In DNA form, the CDR3 reads TGTGCCAGCAGCTTCCAGGGAGTGGGGACAGATACGCAGTATTTT. Translating it yields CASSFQGVGTDTQYF. Full variable domain (rest looked up from reference TRBV5-8 and TRBJ2-3): EAGVTQSPTHLIKTRGQQATLRCSPISGHTSVYWYQQALGLGLQFLLWYDEGEERNRGNFPPRFSGRQFPNYSSELNVNALELEDSALYLCASSFQGVGTDTQYFGPGTRLTVL.

This clonotype has a count of ten or more. This clone may be a read error of a much larger clone one base away. This chain links TRBV3-1 with TRBJ2-5; D is uncertain. Germline V gene lookup returns CDR1 LGHDT and CDR2 YNNKEL (reference sequence). The CDR3 covers 11 residues. CDR3 residues: CTSSLRETQYF. The DNA of the CDR3 is TGTACCAGCAGCCTCCGGGAGACCCAGTACTTC.

The chain uses TRBV11-1 and TRBJ2-3; possible D gene TRBD2, 7 bases. CDR3 length equals 14 residues. CDR1 is SGHAT, CDR2 FQDESV, per germline (reference sequence). The V end lost 3 bases, the J end lost 4 bases, and 11 bases lay between the germline ends. CDR3 sequence reads: CASSFEGGADTQYF. CDR3 DNA: TGTGCCAGCAGCTTCGAGGGGGGGGCAGATACGCAGTATTTT.

This clonotype was seen only a few times. V and J are TRBV16 and TRBJ2-7; TRBD2 is a possible D gene (5 bases). Trimming pared 4 bases from V and 2 bases from J, leaving 12 bases between. Germline V gives CDR1 KGHSY, CDR2 FQNENV. This CDR3 region has 14 residues. CDR3 loop: CASSPPGSTYEQYF. In DNA form, the CDR3 reads TGTGCCAGCAGCCCTCCTGGGAGTACCTACGAGCAGTACTTC.

This clonotype showed up just a few times. This chain connects TRBV9 to TRBJ1-1; D not certain. Germline V gives CDR1 SGDLS, CDR2 YYNGEE. The CDR3 consists of 15 residues. V was cut by 4 bases and J by 0 bases, with 13 bases left in between. CDR3 region: CASSPSPIMNTEAFF. In DNA, the CDR3 is TGTGCCAGCAGCCCTAGTCCAATTATGAACACTGAAGCTTTCTTT.

This clonotype has a single count. J is TRBJ2-4 and V is TRBV4-1, with D maybe TRBD1 (6 bases). Trimming took 4 bases from V and 1 from J, leaving 14 bases between them. Germline CDR1 reads MGHRA; CDR2 reads YSYEKL. This CDR3 is built from 16 residues. The CDR3 protein is CASSRLPGVAKNIQYF. The DNA of the CDR3 is TGCGCCAGCAGCCGCCTCCCAGGGGTTGCCAAAAACATTCAGTACTTC.

The chain links TRBV15 to TRBJ1-1; possible D gene TRBD1, 5 bases. Trimming cost V 0 bases and J 7 bases, with 12 bases left between them. Germline-derived CDR1 and CDR2 are LNHNV and YYDKDF (reference sequence). The CDR3 extends over 14 amino acids. The CDR3 sequence: CATSRDNQGGEAFF. In nucleotides, the CDR3 is TGTGCCACCAGCAGAGATAACCAGGGCGGTGAAGCTTTCTTT.

This clonotype has just a few counts. J is TRBJ1-5 and V is TRBV6-1; D call uncertain. The CDR3 is made up of 13 amino acids. Per germline, CDR1 MNHNS and CDR2 SASEGT. V lost 7 bases and J lost 9, with 16 bases in between. DNA for the CDR3: TGTGCCAGCACTCCCCTGGAGGAAGTGCCCCAGCATTTT. It yields the protein CASTPLEEVPQHF.

This rearrangement joins TRBV10-2 to TRBJ2-7; D unclear. The CDR3 covers 13 residues. V was shortened by 1 base and J by 9 bases, with 13 bases between the two germline ends. CDR1 WSHSY and CDR2 SAAADI come from the germline V gene. The CDR3: CASSEYWGSSQYF. CDR3 coding DNA: TGCGCCAGCAGTGAGTATTGGGGATCGTCGCAGTACTTC.

There are many counts of this clonotype. The V gene is TRBV29-1, the J gene TRBJ1-2, with a tentative D call TRBD1 (6 bases). Germline CDR1 and CDR2: SQVTM and ANQGSEA. Trimming stripped 4 bases from V and 3 bases from J, with 18 bases between. The CDR3 is made up of 15 amino acids. DNA of the CDR3: TGCAGCGTTGCCGGGGGCGAGTCTCTGCACTATGGCTACACCTTC. It yields the protein CSVAGGESLHYGYTF. Together with reference TRBV29-1 and TRBJ1-2, the CDR3 gives the full variable domain: SAVISQKPSRDICQRGTSLTIQCQVDSQVTMMFWYRQQPGQSLTLIATANQGSEATYESGFVIDKFPISRPNLTFSTLTVSNMSPEDSSIYLCSVAGGESLHYGYTFGSGTRLTVV.

This clonotype was detected only a few times. The genes are TRBV15 and TRBJ2-2; D call uncertain. This CDR3 spans 15 amino acids. Germline assignment: CDR1 LNHNV and CDR2 YYDKDF (reference sequence). V lost 0 bases and J lost 2, with 7 bases in between. The CDR3 DNA reads TGTGCCACCAGCAGAGATTACAAAAACACCGGGGAGCTGTTTTTT. Amino acid sequence: CATSRDYKNTGELFF.

The V gene is TRBV28, the J gene TRBJ2-2; D not certain. Germline V gene lookup returns CDR1 MDHEN and CDR2 SYDVKM. Trimming took off 9 bases at V and 2 bases at J, with 10 bases between the two ends. The CDR3 length is 13 residues. CDR3 loop: CASTTINTGELFF. CDR3 DNA: TGTGCCAGTACAACTATAAACACCGGGGAGCTGTTTTTT.

This clonotype was counted ten times or more. The rearrangement links TRBV11-3 to TRBJ2-1; 16 bases agree with TRBD2. Germline CDR1 reads SGHNT; CDR2 reads YENEEA. V lost 4 bases to trimming and J lost 9 bases; unmatched junction nucleotides: 12. This CDR3 is built from 18 residues. CDR3 nucleotide sequence: TGTGCCAGCAGCTCCTACCCCGGGACTAGCGGGAGGGGTGGTGAGCAGTTCTTC. Encoded protein: CASSSYPGTSGRGGEQFF.

The chain combines TRBV19 with TRBJ1-2; D is possibly TRBD1 (5 bases). This CDR3 contains 14 residues. CDR1 is LNHDA, CDR2 SQIVND, per germline (reference sequence). V was trimmed by 5 bases and J by 6 bases, leaving 16 bases between them. CDR3: CASSASGTVDGYTF. CDR3 bases: TGTGCCAGTAGTGCCTCCGGGACGGTGGATGGCTACACCTTC.

This clonotype was seen ten or more times. The CDR3 loop is CASSLERATTEAFF. CDR3 nucleotides: TGCGCCAGCAGCTTGGAAAGGGCTACCACTGAAGCTTTCTTT. This chain uses TRBV5-1 with TRBJ1-1; D remains unclear. Between the trimmed V and J ends, which lost 0 bases and 4 bases, there was a span of 10 bases. The CDR3 has 14 residues. Germline V gene sequence: CDR1 SGHRS, CDR2 YFSETQ. Full variable domain (rest looked up from reference TRBV5-1 and TRBJ1-1): KAGVTQTPRYLIKTRGQQVTLSCSPISGHRSVSWYQQTPGQGLQFLFEYFSETQRNKGNFPGRFSGRQFSNSRSEMNVSTLELGDSALYLCASSLERATTEAFFGQGTRLTVV.

This clonotype has more than one count but fewer than ten. J is TRBJ1-4 and V is TRBV5-1; tentatively, D is TRBD1 (6 bases). The CDR3 is made up of 15 amino acids. The V and J ends lost 4 bases and 6 bases respectively, with 16 bases between them. CDR1 and CDR2 from the germline V gene are SGHRS and YFSETQ. This CDR3 reads CASSHGTYVDEKLFF. The CDR3 nucleotides are TGCGCCAGCAGCCACGGGACATATGTTGATGAAAAACTGTTTTTT.

This clonotype was recorded a few times. The chain combines TRBV6-5 with TRBJ1-4; D unclear. Germline V gene sequence: CDR1 MNHEY, CDR2 SVGAGI. The V and J ends lost 2 bases and 1 base respectively, with 8 bases between them. The CDR3 length is 15 residues. In DNA form, the CDR3 reads TGTGCCAGCAGTTACCTCGCCCTAACTAATGAAAAACTGTTTTTT. Translated, it gives CASSYLALTNEKLFF.

The table lists this clonotype with a few counts. The gene calls are TRBV12-3 or TRBV12-4 and TRBJ2-3, with 12 bases matching TRBD2. The CDR3 is 17 amino acids. The junction had 9 bases not matched to a gene; V was cut back by 5 bases and J by 3 bases. DNA of the CDR3: TGTGCCAGCAGTGGGAGACTAGCGGGAGTAGTGACAGATACGCAGTATTTT. It translates to CASSGRLAGVVTDTQYF.

This clonotype occurred many times. The CDR3 region has the DNA TGTGCCAGCAGCCTAGCGCTTCTTAGCACAGATACGCAGTATTTT. Protein sequence: CASSLALLSTDTQYF. V is TRBV11-2 and J is TRBJ2-3; a possible D gene is TRBD2 (6 bases). Trimming removed 5 bases at V and 0 bases at J, with 12 bases between. Looked up from germline, CDR1 is SGHAT and CDR2 is FQNNGV. The length of the CDR3 is 15 residues.

This clonotype was found once. The V and J genes are TRBV11-3 and TRBJ2-7; tentatively, D is TRBD1 (5 bases). CDR3 size: 14 residues. Germline V gives CDR1 SGHNT, CDR2 YENEEA. Trimming removed 3 bases at V and 2 bases at J, with 11 bases between. The CDR3 region is CASSLTRGTYEQYF. The CDR3 DNA sequence: TGTGCCAGCAGCTTGACAAGGGGTACCTACGAGCAGTACTTC.

V is TRBV4-1 and J is TRBJ2-3; 10 bases agree with TRBD2. CDR1 and CDR2 from the germline V gene are MGHRA and YSYEKL. The CDR3 runs to 16 residues. Trimming took 0 bases from V and 9 from J; bases not matched to a gene: 9. DNA for the CDR3: TGCGCCAGCAGCCAAGATCGGGCTAGCGGGAGTACAACGCAGTATTTT. As protein: CASSQDRASGSTTQYF.

CDR3 DNA sequence: TGTGCCACCAGTGGGGGGACAGCTCCTGGAGGGGCCAACGTCCTGACTTTC. Encoded protein: CATSGGTAPGGANVLTF. V is TRBV24-1 and J is TRBJ2-6; 7 nucleotides align to TRBD1. CDR1 and CDR2 from the germline V gene are KGHDR and SFDVKD. The junction had 10 bases not matched to a gene; V was cut back by 5 bases and J by 4 bases. The length of the CDR3 is 17 residues.

The chain combines TRBV9 with TRBJ2-1; TRBD2 agrees at 8 bases. In germline, CDR1 is SGDLS, CDR2 YYNGEE. The CDR3 length is 17 residues. With 0 bases clipped from V and 5 bases from J, the junction kept 10 bases outside the gene matches. CDR3 loop: CASSVGYAGGAHNEQFF. The CDR3 DNA sequence: TGTGCCAGCAGCGTAGGCTACGCGGGAGGTGCCCACAATGAGCAGTTCTTC. Drawing the rest from reference TRBV9 and TRBJ2-1, the complete variable domain is DSGVTQTPKHLITATGQRVTLRCSPRSGDLSVYWYQQSLDQGLQFLIQYYNGEERAKGNILERFSAQQFPDLHSELNLSSLELGDSALYFCASSVGYAGGAHNEQFFGPGTRLTVL.

CDR3 nucleotide sequence: TGTGCCACTAGTCGGGACCAGGACACCGGGGAGCTGTTTTTT. Its translation: CATSRDQDTGELFF. This rearrangement joins TRBV10-3 to TRBJ2-2; D might be TRBD1 or TRBD2, each matching 5 bases. Between the trimmed V and J ends, which lost 10 bases and 3 bases, there was a span of 15 bases. The CDR3 covers 14 residues. The germline gives CDR1 ENHRY, CDR2 SYGVKD.

The DNA for the CDR3 is TGTGCCAGCAGTTTAACCCCAGGGAAGGCTTTCTTT. This gives the protein CASSLTPGKAFF. The chain is built from TRBV27 and TRBJ1-1; a weak D match, TRBD1 (5 bases). Trimming pared 2 bases from V and 11 bases from J, leaving 12 bases between. This CDR3 is 12 amino acids long. The germline V gene has CDR1 MNHEY and CDR2 SMNVEV (reference sequence).

The J gene is TRBJ1-2, the V gene TRBV2, with 7 nucleotides matching TRBD1. The CDR3 covers 15 residues. The germline V gene has CDR1 SNHLY and CDR2 FYNNEI. The V gene end was trimmed by 6 bases and the J gene end by 2 bases; junction bases not matched to a gene: 9. CDR3 residues: CASRAPRGDNYGYTF. CDR3 bases: TGTGCCAGCAGGGCCCCCAGGGGGGACAACTATGGCTACACCTTC.

The chain has TRBV19 and TRBJ1-6; no clear D gene. V was pared by 7 bases and J by 9 bases, with 13 bases between. This CDR3 has 13 amino acids. Germline assignment: CDR1 LNHDA and CDR2 SQIVND (reference sequence). This CDR3 reads CASMKGRVSPLHF. The CDR3 nucleotides are TGTGCCAGTATGAAGGGAAGGGTTTCACCCCTCCACTTT.